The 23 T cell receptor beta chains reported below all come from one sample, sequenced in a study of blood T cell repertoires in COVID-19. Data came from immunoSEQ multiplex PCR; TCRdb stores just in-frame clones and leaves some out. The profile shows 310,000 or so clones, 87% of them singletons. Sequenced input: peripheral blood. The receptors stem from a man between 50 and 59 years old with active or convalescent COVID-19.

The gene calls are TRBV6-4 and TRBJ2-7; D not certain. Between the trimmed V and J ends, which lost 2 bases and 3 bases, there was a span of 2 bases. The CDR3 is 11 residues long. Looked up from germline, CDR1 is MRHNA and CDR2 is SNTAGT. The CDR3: CASSDLYEQYF. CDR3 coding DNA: TGTGCCAGCAGTGACCTCTACGAGCAGTACTTC.

CDR3 coding DNA: TGTGCCAGCAGCCAAGCGAGACCCGGGACTAGCGCGAGAGGAAGAAAGCAGTTCTTC. Translation: CASSQARPGTSARGRKQFF. This chain joins TRBV14 and TRBJ2-1, with 10 bases that match TRBD2. Germline-derived CDR1 and CDR2 are SGHDN and FVKESK. The CDR3 extends over 19 amino acids. The J segment lost 11 bases and the V segment lost 1 base, leaving 20 bases of the junction unmatched.

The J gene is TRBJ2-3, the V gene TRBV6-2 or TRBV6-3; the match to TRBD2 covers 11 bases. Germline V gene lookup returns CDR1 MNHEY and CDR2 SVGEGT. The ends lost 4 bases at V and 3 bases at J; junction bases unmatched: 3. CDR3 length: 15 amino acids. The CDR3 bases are TGTGCCAGCAGTTCGATAGCGGGAGGGACAGATACGCAGTATTTT. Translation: CASSSIAGGTDTQYF.

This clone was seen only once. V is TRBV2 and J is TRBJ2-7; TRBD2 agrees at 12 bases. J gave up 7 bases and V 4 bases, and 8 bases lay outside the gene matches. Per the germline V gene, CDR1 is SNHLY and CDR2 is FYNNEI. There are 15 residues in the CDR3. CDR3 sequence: CASSGTSGTGEEQYF. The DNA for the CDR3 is TGTGCCAGCAGTGGGACTAGCGGGACCGGAGAAGAGCAGTACTTC.

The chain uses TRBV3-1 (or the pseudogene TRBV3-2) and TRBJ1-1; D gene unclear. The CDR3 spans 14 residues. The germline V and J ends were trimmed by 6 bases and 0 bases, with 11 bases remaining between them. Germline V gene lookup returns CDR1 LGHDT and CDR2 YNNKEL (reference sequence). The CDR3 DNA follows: TGTGCCAGCAGTCTCCGGGAGTTGAACACTGAAGCTTTCTTT. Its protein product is CASSLRELNTEAFF.

The CDR3 here is CASSPEDRVWRQYF. CDR3 bases: TGTGCCAGCAGCCCGGAGGACAGGGTCTGGCGGCAGTACTTC. This rearrangement joins TRBV5-5 to TRBJ2-7; TRBD1 matches at 8 bases. Per germline, CDR1 SGHKS and CDR2 YYEKEE (reference sequence). J was trimmed by 9 bases and V by 4 bases; bases with no gene match: 12. CDR3 length: 14 residues.

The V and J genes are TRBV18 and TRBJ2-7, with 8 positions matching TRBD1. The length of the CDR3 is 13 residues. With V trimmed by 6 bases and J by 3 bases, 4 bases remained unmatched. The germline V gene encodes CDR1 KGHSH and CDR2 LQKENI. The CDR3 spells CASSQGANYEQYF. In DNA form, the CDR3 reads TGTGCCAGCTCGCAGGGGGCTAACTACGAGCAGTACTTC.

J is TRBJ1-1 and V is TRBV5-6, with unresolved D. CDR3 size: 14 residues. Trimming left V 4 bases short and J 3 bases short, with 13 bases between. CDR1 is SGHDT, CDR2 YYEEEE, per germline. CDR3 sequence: CASSIGIRDTEAFF. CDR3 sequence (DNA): TGTGCCAGCAGCATCGGGATCCGAGACACTGAAGCTTTCTTT.

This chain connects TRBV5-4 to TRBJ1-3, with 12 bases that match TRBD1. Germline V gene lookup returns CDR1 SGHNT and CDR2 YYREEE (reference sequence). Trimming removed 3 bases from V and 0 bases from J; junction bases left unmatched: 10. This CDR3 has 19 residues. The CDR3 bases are TGTGCCAGCAGCTCCCAAGCGGGACAGGGGGCCTCCTCTGGAAACACCATATATTTT. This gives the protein CASSSQAGQGASSGNTIYF.

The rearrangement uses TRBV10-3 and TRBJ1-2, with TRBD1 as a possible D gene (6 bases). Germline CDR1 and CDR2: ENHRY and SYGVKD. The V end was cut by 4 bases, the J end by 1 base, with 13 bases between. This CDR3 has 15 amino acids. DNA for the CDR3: TGTGCCATCAGTGCAGGGGCGGGCGATAACTATGGCTACACCTTC. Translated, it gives CAISAGAGDNYGYTF.

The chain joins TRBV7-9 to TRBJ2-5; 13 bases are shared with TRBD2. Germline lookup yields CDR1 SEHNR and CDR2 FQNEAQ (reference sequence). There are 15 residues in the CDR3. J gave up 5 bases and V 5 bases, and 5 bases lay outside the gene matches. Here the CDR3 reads CASSLGLAGVETQYF. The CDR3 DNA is TGTGCCAGCAGCCTTGGACTAGCGGGAGTCGAGACCCAGTACTTC.

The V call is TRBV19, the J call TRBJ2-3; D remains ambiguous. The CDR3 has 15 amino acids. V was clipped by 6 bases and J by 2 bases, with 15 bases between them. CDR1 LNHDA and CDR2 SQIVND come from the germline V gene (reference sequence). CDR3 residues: CASSPSVSSTDTQYF. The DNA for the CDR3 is TGTGCCAGTAGCCCCTCAGTTAGCTCCACAGATACGCAGTATTTT.

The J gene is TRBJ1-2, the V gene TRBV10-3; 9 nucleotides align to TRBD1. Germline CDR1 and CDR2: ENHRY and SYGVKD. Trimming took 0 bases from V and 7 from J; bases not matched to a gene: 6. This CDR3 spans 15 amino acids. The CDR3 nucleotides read TGTGCCATCAGTGAGTCGCGGACAGGGGTAGGTGGCTACACCTTC. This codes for CAISESRTGVGGYTF.

The CDR3 DNA reads TGCGCCAGCAGCTTTGACGACAGGGCGGGATGGGATACGCAGTATTTT. Amino acid sequence: CASSFDDRAGWDTQYF. This sequence joins TRBV5-1 and TRBJ2-3, with TRBD1 as a possible D gene (7 bases). V was trimmed by 2 bases and J by 6 bases, leaving 19 bases between them. CDR1 and CDR2 (germline): SGHRS, YFSETQ. CDR3 size: 16 residues.

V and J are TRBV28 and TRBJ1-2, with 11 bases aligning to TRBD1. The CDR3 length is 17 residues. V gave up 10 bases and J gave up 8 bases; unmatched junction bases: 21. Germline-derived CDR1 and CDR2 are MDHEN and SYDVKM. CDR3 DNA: TGTGCCACCAGGAGTGGGACAGGGGGTGGCCTCATGGAGGGCTACACCTTC. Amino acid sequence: CATRSGTGGGLMEGYTF.

The CDR3 sequence is CASTGGNQPQHF. The CDR3, as DNA: TGTGCCAGTACGGGGGGCAATCAGCCCCAGCATTTT. The rearrangement links TRBV6-6 to TRBJ1-5, with D possibly TRBD1 on 5 matching bases. CDR1 and CDR2 from the germline V gene are MNHNY and SVGAGI (reference sequence). V lost 9 bases and J 2 bases, leaving 8 bases between the germline ends. CDR3 length: 12 residues.

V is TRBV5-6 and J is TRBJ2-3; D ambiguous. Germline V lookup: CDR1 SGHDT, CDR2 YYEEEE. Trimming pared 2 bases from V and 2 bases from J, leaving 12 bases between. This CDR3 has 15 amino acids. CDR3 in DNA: TGTGCCAGCAGCTTCGTGGCGGATTACACAGATACGCAGTATTTT. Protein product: CASSFVADYTDTQYF.

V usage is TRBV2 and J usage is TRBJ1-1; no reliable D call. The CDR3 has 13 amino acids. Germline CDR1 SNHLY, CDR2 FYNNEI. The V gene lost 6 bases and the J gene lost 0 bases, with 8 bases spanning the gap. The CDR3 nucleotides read TGTGCCAGCAGGTTCCTTATGAACACTGAAGCTTTCTTT. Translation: CASRFLMNTEAFF. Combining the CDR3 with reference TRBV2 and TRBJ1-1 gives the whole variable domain EPEVTQTPSHQVTQMGQEVILRCVPISNHLYFYWYRQILGQKVEFLVSFYNNEISEKSEIFDDQFSVERPDGSNFTLKIRSTKLEDSAMYFCASRFLMNTEAFFGQGTRLTVV.

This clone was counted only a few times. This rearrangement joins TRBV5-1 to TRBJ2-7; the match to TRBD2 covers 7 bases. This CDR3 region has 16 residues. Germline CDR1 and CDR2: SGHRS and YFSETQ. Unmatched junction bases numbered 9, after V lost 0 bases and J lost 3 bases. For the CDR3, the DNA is TGCGCCAGCAGCTTGGAGGCTAGCGGTACCGACTACGAGCAGTACTTC. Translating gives CASSLEASGTDYEQYF.

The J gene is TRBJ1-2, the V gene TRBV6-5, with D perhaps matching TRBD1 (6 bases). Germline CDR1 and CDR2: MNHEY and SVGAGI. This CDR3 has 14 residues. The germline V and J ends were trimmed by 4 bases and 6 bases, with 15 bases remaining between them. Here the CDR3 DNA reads TGTGCCAGCAGTTCGATCCCCGGGGGGCATGGCTACACCTTC. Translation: CASSSIPGGHGYTF.

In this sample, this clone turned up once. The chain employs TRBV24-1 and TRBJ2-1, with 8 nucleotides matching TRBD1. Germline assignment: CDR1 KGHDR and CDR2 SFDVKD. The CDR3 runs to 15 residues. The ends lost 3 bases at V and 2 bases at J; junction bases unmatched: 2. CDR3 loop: CATSDQDRAYNEQFF. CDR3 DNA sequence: TGTGCCACCAGTGATCAGGACAGGGCCTACAATGAGCAGTTCTTC.

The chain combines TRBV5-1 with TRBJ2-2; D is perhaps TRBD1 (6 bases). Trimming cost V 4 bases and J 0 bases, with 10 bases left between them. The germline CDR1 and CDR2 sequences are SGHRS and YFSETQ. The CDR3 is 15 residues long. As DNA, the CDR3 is TGCGCCAGCAGCCAACAGGGTACGAACACCGGGGAGCTGTTTTTT. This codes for CASSQQGTNTGELFF. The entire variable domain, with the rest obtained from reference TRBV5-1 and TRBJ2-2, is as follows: KAGVTQTPRYLIKTRGQQVTLSCSPISGHRSVSWYQQTPGQGLQFLFEYFSETQRNKGNFPGRFSGRQFSNSRSEMNVSTLELGDSALYLCASSQQGTNTGELFFGEGSRLTVL.

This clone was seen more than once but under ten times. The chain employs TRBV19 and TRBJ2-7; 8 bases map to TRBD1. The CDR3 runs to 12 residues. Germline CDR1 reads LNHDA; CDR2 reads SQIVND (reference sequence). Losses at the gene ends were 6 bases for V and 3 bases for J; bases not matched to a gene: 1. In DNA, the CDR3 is TGTGCCAGTAGGGACAGGGACTACGAGCAGTACTTC. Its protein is CASRDRDYEQYF.